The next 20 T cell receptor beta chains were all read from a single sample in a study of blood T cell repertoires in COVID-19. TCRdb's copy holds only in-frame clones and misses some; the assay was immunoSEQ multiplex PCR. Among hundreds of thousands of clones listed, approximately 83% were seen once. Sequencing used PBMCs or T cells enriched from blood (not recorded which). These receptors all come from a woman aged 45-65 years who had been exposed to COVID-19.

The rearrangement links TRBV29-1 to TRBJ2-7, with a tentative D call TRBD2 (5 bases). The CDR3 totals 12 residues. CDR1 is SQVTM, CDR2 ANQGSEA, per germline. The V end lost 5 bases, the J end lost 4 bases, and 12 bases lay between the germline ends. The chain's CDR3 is CSVQGLMYEQYF. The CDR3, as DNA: TGCAGCGTTCAAGGACTCATGTACGAGCAGTACTTC.

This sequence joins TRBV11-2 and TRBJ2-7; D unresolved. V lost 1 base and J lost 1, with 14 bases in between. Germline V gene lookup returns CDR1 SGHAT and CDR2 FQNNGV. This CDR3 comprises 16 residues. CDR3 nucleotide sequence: TGTGCCAGCAGCTTAGGATCAGTCGTCACGTCCTACGAGCAGTACTTC. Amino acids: CASSLGSVVTSYEQYF. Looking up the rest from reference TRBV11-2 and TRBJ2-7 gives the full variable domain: EAGVAQSPRYKIIEKRQSVAFWCNPISGHATLYWYQQILGQGPKLLIQFQNNGVVDDSQLPKDRFSAERLKGVDSTLKIQPAKLEDSAVYLCASSLGSVVTSYEQYFGPGTRLTVT.

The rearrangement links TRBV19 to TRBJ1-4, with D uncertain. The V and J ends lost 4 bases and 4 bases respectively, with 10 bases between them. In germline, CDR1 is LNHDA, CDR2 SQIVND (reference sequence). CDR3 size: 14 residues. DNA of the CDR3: TGTGCCAGTAGTACAGGCCAGTTTAATGAAAAACTGTTTTTT. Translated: CASSTGQFNEKLFF.

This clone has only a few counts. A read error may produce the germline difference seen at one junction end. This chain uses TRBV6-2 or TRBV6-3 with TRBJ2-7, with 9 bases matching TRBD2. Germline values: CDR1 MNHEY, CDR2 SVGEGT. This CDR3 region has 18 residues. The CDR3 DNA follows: TGTGCCAGCAGTTACTCGATGTTGGGCGGGGGGGCCTCCCACGAGCAGTACTTC. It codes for CASSYSMLGGGASHEQYF.

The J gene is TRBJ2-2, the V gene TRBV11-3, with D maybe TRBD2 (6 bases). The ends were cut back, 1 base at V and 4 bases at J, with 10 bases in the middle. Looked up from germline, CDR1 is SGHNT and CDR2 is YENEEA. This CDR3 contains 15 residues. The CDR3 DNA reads TGTGCCAGCAGCTTAGGGGGAGCGGGCACCGGGGAGCTGTTTTTT. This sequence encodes CASSLGGAGTGELFF.

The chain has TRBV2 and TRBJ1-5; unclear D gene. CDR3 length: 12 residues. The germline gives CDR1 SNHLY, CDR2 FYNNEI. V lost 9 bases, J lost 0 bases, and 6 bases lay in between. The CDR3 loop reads CASGDSNQPQHF. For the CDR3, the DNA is TGTGCCAGTGGAGATAGCAATCAGCCCCAGCATTTT.

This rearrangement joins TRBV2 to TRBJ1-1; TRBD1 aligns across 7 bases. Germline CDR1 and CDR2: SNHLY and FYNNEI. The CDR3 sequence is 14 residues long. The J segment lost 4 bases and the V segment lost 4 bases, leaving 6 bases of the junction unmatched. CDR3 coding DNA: TGTGCCAGCAGTGTGAAGGGGGCGGCCACTGAAGCTTTCTTT. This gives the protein CASSVKGAATEAFF.

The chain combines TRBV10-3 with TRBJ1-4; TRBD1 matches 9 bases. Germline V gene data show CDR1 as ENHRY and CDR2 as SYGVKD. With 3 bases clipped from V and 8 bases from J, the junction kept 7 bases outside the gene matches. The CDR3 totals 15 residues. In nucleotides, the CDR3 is TGTGCCATCAGTGAAGGACAGGGGCATCTAGAAAAACTGTTTTTT. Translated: CAISEGQGHLEKLFF.

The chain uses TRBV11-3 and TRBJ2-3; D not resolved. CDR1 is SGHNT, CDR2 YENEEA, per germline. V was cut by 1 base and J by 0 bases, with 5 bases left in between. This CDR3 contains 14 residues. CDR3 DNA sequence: TGTGCCAGCAGCTTAGGGCCTAGCACAGATACGCAGTATTTT. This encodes CASSLGPSTDTQYF.

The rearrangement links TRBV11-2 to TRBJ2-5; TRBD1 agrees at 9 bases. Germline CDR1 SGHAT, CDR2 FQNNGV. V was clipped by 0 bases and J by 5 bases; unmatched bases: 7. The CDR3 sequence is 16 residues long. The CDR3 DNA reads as TGTGCCAGCAGCTTAGAGGGGACAGGGAATTCGGAGACCCAGTACTTC. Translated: CASSLEGTGNSETQYF. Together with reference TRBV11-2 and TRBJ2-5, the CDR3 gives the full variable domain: EAGVAQSPRYKIIEKRQSVAFWCNPISGHATLYWYQQILGQGPKLLIQFQNNGVVDDSQLPKDRFSAERLKGVDSTLKIQPAKLEDSAVYLCASSLEGTGNSETQYFGPGTRLLVL.

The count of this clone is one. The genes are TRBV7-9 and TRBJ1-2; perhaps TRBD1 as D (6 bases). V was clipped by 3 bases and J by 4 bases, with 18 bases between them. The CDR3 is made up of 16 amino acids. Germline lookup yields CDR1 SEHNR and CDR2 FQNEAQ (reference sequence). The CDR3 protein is CASSLARTGQSYGYTF. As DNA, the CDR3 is TGTGCCAGCAGCTTGGCCCGAACTGGACAGTCCTATGGCTACACCTTC.

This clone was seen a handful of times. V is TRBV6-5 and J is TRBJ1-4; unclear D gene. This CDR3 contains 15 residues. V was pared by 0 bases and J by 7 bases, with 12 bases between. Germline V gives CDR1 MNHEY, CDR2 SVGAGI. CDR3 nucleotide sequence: TGTGCCAGCAGTTACTCGGGAGGATTTGGTGAAAAACTGTTTTTT. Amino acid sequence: CASSYSGGFGEKLFF.

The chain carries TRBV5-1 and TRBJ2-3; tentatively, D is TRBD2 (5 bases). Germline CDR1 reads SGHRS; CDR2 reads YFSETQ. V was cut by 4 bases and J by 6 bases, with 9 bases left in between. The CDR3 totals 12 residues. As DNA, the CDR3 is TGCGCCAGCAGCCCTCGAGGGGATACGCAGTATTTT. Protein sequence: CASSPRGDTQYF.

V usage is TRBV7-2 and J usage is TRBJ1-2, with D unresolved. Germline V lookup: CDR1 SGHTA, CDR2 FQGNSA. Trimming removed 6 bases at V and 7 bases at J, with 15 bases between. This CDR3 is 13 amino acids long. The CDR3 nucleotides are TGTGCCAGCAGTCCCGGGAGGCGACCTGGCTACACCTTC. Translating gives CASSPGRRPGYTF.

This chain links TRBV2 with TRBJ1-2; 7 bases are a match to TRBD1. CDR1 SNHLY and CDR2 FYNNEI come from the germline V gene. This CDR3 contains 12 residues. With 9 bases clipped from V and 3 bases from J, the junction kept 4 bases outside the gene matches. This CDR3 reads CASRQGDYGYTF. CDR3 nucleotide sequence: TGTGCCAGTAGACAGGGAGACTATGGCTACACCTTC.

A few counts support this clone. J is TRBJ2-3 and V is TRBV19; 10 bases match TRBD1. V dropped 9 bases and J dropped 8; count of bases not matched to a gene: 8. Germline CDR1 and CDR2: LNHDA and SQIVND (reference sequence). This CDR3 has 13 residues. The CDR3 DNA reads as TGTGCCAGCGGGGACAGGGGATCGGGTACGCAGTATTTT. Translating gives CASGDRGSGTQYF.

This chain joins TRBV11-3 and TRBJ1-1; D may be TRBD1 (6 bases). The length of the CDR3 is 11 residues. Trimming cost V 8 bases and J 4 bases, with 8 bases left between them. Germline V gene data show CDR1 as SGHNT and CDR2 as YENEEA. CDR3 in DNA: TGTGCCAGCGGCAGGGGCACTGAAGCTTTCTTT. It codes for CASGRGTEAFF.

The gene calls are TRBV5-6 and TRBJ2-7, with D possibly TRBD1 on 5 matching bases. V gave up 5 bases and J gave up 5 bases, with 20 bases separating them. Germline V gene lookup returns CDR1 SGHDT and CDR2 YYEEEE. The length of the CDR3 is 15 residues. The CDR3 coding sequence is TGTGCCAGCAGTTGGACGGAAGGGGTGTTCAACGAGCAGTACTTC. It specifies CASSWTEGVFNEQYF.

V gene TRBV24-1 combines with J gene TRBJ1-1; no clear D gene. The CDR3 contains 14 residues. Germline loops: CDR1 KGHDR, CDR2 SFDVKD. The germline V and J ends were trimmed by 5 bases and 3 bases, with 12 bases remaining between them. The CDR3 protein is CATSVYREDTEAFF. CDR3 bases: TGTGCCACCAGTGTTTATCGGGAGGACACTGAAGCTTTCTTT.

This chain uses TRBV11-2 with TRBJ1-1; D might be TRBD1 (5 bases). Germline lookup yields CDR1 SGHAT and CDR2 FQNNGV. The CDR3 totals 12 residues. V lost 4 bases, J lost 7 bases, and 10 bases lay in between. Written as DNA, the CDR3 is TGTGCCAGCAGCTCCCGCAGGGTTGAAGCTTTCTTT. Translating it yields CASSSRRVEAFF.